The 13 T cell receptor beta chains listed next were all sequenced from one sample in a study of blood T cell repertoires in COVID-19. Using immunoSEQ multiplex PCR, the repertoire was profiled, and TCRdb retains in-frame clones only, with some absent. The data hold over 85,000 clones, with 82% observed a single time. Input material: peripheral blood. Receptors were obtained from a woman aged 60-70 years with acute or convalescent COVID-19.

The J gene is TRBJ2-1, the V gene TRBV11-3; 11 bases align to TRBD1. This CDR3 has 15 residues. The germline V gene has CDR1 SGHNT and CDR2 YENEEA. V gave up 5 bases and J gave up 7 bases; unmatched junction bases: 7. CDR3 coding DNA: TGTGCCAGCAGCCCGGGACAGGGGGTGTGGAATGAGCAGTTCTTC. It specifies CASSPGQGVWNEQFF.

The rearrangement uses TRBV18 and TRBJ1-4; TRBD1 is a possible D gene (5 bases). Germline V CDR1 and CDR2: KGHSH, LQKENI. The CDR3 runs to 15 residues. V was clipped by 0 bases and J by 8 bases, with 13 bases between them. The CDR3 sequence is CASSPPGRVGEKLFF. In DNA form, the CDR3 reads TGTGCCAGCTCACCACCGGGCAGGGTAGGCGAAAAACTGTTTTTT. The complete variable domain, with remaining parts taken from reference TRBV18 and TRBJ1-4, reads NAGVMQNPRHLVRRRGQEARLRCSPMKGHSHVYWYRQLPEEGLKFMVYLQKENIIDESGMPKERFSAEFPKEGPSILRIQQVVRGDSAAYFCASSPPGRVGEKLFFGSGTQLSVL.

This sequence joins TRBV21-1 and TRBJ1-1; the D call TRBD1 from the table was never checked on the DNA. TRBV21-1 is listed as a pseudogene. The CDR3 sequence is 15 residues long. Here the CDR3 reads CASSKAGQGNTEAFF. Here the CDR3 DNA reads TGTGCCAGCAGCAAAGCGGGACAGGGGAACACTGAAGCTTTCTTT.

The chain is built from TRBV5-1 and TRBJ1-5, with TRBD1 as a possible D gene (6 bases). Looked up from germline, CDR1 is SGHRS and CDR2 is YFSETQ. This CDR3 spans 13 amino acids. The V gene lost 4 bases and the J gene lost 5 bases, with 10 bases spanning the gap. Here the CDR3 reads CASSLDSDQPQHF. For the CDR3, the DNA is TGCGCCAGCAGCCTGGACAGTGATCAGCCCCAGCATTTT.

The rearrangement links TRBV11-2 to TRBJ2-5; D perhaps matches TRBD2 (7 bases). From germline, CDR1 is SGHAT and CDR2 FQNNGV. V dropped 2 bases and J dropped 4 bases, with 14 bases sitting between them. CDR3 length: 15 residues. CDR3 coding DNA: TGTGCCAGCAGCTTAACAGTGGGGGGGCCAGAGACCCAGTACTTC. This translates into CASSLTVGGPETQYF.

The CDR3: CASSQPGLATYNEQFF. The CDR3 bases are TGCGCCAGCAGCCAACCGGGTCTAGCTACCTACAATGAGCAGTTCTTC. This chain joins TRBV4-1 and TRBJ2-1, with D tentatively TRBD2 (5 bases). Germline lookup yields CDR1 MGHRA and CDR2 YSYEKL. The CDR3 is 16 residues long. The V and J ends lost 2 bases and 2 bases respectively, with 13 bases between them.

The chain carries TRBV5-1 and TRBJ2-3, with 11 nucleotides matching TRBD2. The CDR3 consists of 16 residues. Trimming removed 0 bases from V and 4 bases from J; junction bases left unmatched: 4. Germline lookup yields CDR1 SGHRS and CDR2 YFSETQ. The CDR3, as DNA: TGCGCCAGCAGCTTGGCCGTAGCGGGGGGGCCAGATACGCAGTATTTT. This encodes CASSLAVAGGPDTQYF.

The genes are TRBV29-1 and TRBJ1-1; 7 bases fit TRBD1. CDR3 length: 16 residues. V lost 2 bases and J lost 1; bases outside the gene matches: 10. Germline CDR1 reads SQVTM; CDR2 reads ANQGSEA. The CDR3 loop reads CSVELIGGVGNTEAFF. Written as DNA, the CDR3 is TGCAGCGTTGAACTGATAGGGGGCGTAGGGAACACTGAAGCTTTCTTT.

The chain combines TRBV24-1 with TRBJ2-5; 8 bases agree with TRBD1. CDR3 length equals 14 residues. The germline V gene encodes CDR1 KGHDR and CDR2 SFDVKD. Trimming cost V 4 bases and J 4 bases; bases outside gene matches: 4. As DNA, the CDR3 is TGTGCCACCAGTGAGGACAGGGTGGGAGAGACCCAGTACTTC. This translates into CATSEDRVGETQYF.

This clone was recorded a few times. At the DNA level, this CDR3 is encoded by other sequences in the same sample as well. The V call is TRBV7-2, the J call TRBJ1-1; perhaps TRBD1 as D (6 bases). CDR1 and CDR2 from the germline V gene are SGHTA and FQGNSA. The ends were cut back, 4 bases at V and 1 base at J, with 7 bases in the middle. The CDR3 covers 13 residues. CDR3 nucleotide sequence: TGTGCCAGCAGCTCACAGGGGAACACTGAAGCTTTCTTT. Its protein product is CASSSQGNTEAFF.

CDR3 bases: TGTGCCAGCAGCTTGGTAACAGCCGAGACCCAGTACTTC. This sequence encodes CASSLVTAETQYF. The V call is TRBV5-5, the J call TRBJ2-5; the D is unclear. The germline CDR1 and CDR2 sequences are SGHKS and YYEKEE (reference sequence). The length of the CDR3 is 13 residues. V lost 0 bases, J lost 5 bases, and 8 bases lay in between.

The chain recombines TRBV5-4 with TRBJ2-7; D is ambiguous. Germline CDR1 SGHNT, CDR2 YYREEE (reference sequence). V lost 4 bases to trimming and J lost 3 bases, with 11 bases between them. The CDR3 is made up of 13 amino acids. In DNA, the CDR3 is TGTGCCAGCAGCCCCCAGACGGGCTACGAGCAGTACTTC. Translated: CASSPQTGYEQYF.

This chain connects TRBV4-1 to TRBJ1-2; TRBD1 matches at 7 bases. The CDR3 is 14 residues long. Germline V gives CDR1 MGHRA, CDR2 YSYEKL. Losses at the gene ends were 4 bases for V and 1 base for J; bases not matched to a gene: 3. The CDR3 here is CASSPGQFNYGYTF. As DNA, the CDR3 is TGCGCCAGCAGCCCGGGACAGTTTAACTATGGCTACACCTTC.